Below are 23 T cell receptor beta chains sequenced from a single sample in a study of T cell changes during pregnancy in multiple sclerosis. Clones were read by immunoSEQ multiplex PCR, and TCRdb kept only the in-frame ones, dropping some. The sample includes around 100,000 clones, over 80% seen only once; the top ten take about 1.8%. The specimen was peripheral blood, collected after pregnancy. The receptor set was obtained from a female donor with multiple sclerosis, enrolled in a pregnancy study.

The V call is TRBV7-7, the J call TRBJ1-2; 8 bases align to TRBD1. Losses at the gene ends were 5 bases for V and 4 bases for J; bases not matched to a gene: 15. The CDR3 is made up of 17 amino acids. The germline V gene has CDR1 SSHAT and CDR2 FNYEAQ (reference sequence). In DNA form, the CDR3 reads TGTGCCAGCAGCCAGAAATATCCAGGGGGCGTTTTCTATGGCTACACCTTC. Translation gives CASSQKYPGGVFYGYTF.

This clone appeared once. The V call is TRBV5-1, the J call TRBJ2-1, with TRBD1 identical over 9 bases. Germline V CDR1 and CDR2: SGHRS, YFSETQ. This CDR3 has 15 residues. The junction had 10 bases not matched to a gene; V was cut back by 0 bases and J by 12 bases. The chain's CDR3 is CASSLGDRDFGGQFF. As DNA, the CDR3 is TGCGCCAGCAGCTTGGGGGACAGGGACTTTGGGGGGCAGTTCTTC.

This rearrangement joins TRBV5-8 to TRBJ1-6; D remains unclear. The CDR3 spans 14 residues. Trimming took off 4 bases at V and 5 bases at J, with 10 bases between the two ends. The germline V gene has CDR1 SGHTS and CDR2 YDEGEE. In DNA, the CDR3 is TGTGCCAGCAGCCTAAGAGAACATAATTCACCCCTCCACTTT. Protein product: CASSLREHNSPLHF.

The CDR3 region has the DNA TGCGCCAGCAGCTTGGTGCGGGCCGACACTGAAGCTTTCTTT. Its protein product is CASSLVRADTEAFF. V is TRBV5-1 and J is TRBJ1-1; D not resolved. V was shortened by 0 bases and J by 3 bases, with 9 bases between the two germline ends. Germline loops: CDR1 SGHRS, CDR2 YFSETQ. The CDR3 consists of 14 residues.

In this sample, this clone turned up once. The chain carries TRBV27 and TRBJ2-5; TRBD2 agrees at 11 bases. CDR3 size: 15 residues. Per germline, CDR1 MNHEY and CDR2 SMNVEV (reference sequence). Trimming cost V 5 bases and J 5 bases; bases outside gene matches: 7. The CDR3 here is CASSIAGGIWETQYF. DNA of the CDR3: TGTGCCAGCAGTATAGCGGGGGGGATTTGGGAGACCCAGTACTTC.

The rearrangement links TRBV27 to TRBJ2-3, with 11 bases matching TRBD1. Germline V lookup: CDR1 MNHEY, CDR2 SMNVEV (reference sequence). The junction had 6 bases not matched to a gene; V was cut back by 6 bases and J by 1 base. The CDR3 extends over 16 amino acids. The DNA of the CDR3 is TGTGCCAGCAGCCGCGGACAGGGGGCCGGCACAGATACGCAGTATTTT. Translation gives CASSRGQGAGTDTQYF.

V is TRBV4-3 and J is TRBJ1-2; 9 bases match TRBD1. Per the germline V gene, CDR1 is LGHNA and CDR2 is YSLEER. The CDR3 extends over 15 amino acids. V was pared by 0 bases and J by 9 bases, with 8 bases of the junction left unmatched. The CDR3 loop reads CASSQDRDRVMSYTF. As DNA, the CDR3 is TGCGCCAGCAGCCAAGATAGGGACAGGGTCATGAGCTACACCTTC.

The J gene is TRBJ1-1, the V gene TRBV7-9; the D gene is possibly TRBD1 (5 bases). Germline lookup yields CDR1 SEHNR and CDR2 FQNEAQ (reference sequence). Trimming removed 5 bases at V and 4 bases at J, with 11 bases between. The CDR3 is 13 amino acids. CDR3 nucleotide sequence: TGTGCCAGCAGCATCCAGGGCGGCACTGAAGCTTTCTTT. It is translated as CASSIQGGTEAFF.

The chain has TRBV6-1 and TRBJ2-7, with TRBD1 identical over 7 bases. V was clipped by 4 bases and J by 0 bases; unmatched bases: 0. This CDR3 comprises 13 residues. CDR1 and CDR2 from the germline V gene are MNHNS and SASEGT. DNA of the CDR3: TGTGCCAGCAGTGGGACAGGCTCCTACGAGCAGTACTTC. It yields the protein CASSGTGSYEQYF.

V is TRBV7-2 and J is TRBJ1-2, with 7 bases matching TRBD1. Germline CDR1 and CDR2: SGHTA and FQGNSA. V lost 5 bases to trimming and J lost 4 bases; unmatched junction nucleotides: 10. The CDR3 contains 15 residues. CDR3 sequence: CASSAQQGLSYGYTF. The CDR3 DNA reads as TGTGCCAGCAGCGCACAACAGGGGTTGAGCTATGGCTACACCTTC. Looking up the rest from reference TRBV7-2 and TRBJ1-2 gives the full variable domain: GAGVSQSPSNKVTEKGKDVELRCDPISGHTALYWYRQSLGQGLEFLIYFQGNSAPDKSGLPSDRFSAERTGGSVSTLTIQRTQQEDSAVYLCASSAQQGLSYGYTFGSGTRLTVV.

The rearrangement links TRBV7-2 to TRBJ2-5; tentatively, D is TRBD1 (5 bases). CDR3 length equals 13 residues. V was clipped by 4 bases and J by 4 bases, with 10 bases between them. Germline assignment: CDR1 SGHTA and CDR2 FQGNSA. CDR3 in DNA: TGTGCCAGCAGCTCCCAGGGTCGAGAGACCCAGTACTTC. It is translated as CASSSQGRETQYF.

This chain uses TRBV7-9 with TRBJ2-7; a possible D gene is TRBD2 (6 bases). Germline CDR1 and CDR2: SEHNR and FQNEAQ (reference sequence). Trimming removed 2 bases from V and 5 bases from J, with 19 bases in between. CDR3 length equals 16 residues. CDR3 coding DNA: TGTGCCAGCAGCTTAAGGTCTTGGGACTTGAACCACGAGCAGTACTTC. Amino acid sequence: CASSLRSWDLNHEQYF.

V is TRBV5-1 and J is TRBJ2-3; TRBD2 agrees at 8 bases. The ends lost 0 bases at V and 2 bases at J; junction bases unmatched: 2. Germline assignment: CDR1 SGHRS and CDR2 YFSETQ. The CDR3 has 15 residues. The CDR3 loop reads CASSLGLAYTDTQYF. The CDR3 DNA reads TGCGCCAGCAGCTTGGGACTAGCGTACACAGATACGCAGTATTTT.

V is TRBV19 and J is TRBJ1-3, with 8 bases aligning to TRBD1. Germline V gene data show CDR1 as LNHDA and CDR2 as SQIVND (reference sequence). This CDR3 spans 14 amino acids. The V gene end was trimmed by 5 bases and the J gene end by 4 bases; junction bases not matched to a gene: 4. This CDR3 is CASSQGAVGNTIYF. In DNA form, the CDR3 reads TGTGCCAGTAGTCAGGGGGCTGTGGGAAACACCATATATTTT.

The chain is built from TRBV9 and TRBJ2-1; TRBD1 is a possible D gene (6 bases). Deletions cut 4 bases from V and 7 bases from J, with 15 bases between. This CDR3 is 14 amino acids long. Looked up from germline, CDR1 is SGDLS and CDR2 is YYNGEE. This CDR3 is CASSKRAGVNEQFF. CDR3 bases: TGTGCCAGCAGCAAGAGGGCAGGGGTTAATGAGCAGTTCTTC.

The V gene is TRBV7-6, the J gene TRBJ2-3; perhaps TRBD2 as D (5 bases). Germline loops: CDR1 SGHVS, CDR2 FNYEAQ. This CDR3 contains 18 residues. Deletions cut 5 bases from V and 3 bases from J, with 24 bases between. This chain's CDR3 is CASSPSTAQLRGTDTQYF. As DNA, the CDR3 is TGTGCCAGCAGCCCCTCAACGGCACAGCTCCGCGGGACAGATACGCAGTATTTT.

The chain combines TRBV6-5 with TRBJ2-7; TRBD1 agrees at 7 bases. Germline V gene sequence: CDR1 MNHEY, CDR2 SVGAGI. The V and J ends lost 1 base and 6 bases, in that order; junction bases with no gene match: 6. This CDR3 is 14 amino acids long. CDR3 sequence: CASSYLGDRVEQYF. The CDR3 nucleotides read TGTGCCAGCAGTTACTTGGGTGACAGGGTCGAGCAGTACTTC.

This sequence joins TRBV28 and TRBJ1-5; D is uncertain. Germline V gene sequence: CDR1 MDHEN, CDR2 SYDVKM. The CDR3 totals 11 residues. Trimming removed 2 bases at V and 8 bases at J, with 4 bases between. This CDR3 reads CASSLGEPQHF. The CDR3 DNA sequence: TGTGCCAGCAGTTTAGGAGAGCCCCAGCATTTT.

The chain couples TRBV29-1 to TRBJ1-6; D unclear. The CDR3 extends over 13 amino acids. The germline V and J ends were trimmed by 4 bases and 0 bases, with 4 bases remaining between them. Per germline, CDR1 SQVTM and CDR2 ANQGSEA. The CDR3 is CSVGSSYNSPLHF. DNA for the CDR3: TGCAGCGTTGGCAGCTCCTATAATTCACCCCTCCACTTT. Looking up the rest from reference TRBV29-1 and TRBJ1-6 gives the full variable domain: SAVISQKPSRDICQRGTSLTIQCQVDSQVTMMFWYRQQPGQSLTLIATANQGSEATYESGFVIDKFPISRPNLTFSTLTVSNMSPEDSSIYLCSVGSSYNSPLHFGNGTRLTVT.

The CDR3 loop is CASSPMVGQDYGYTF. CDR3 DNA sequence: TGTGCCAGCTCACCAATGGTAGGACAGGACTATGGCTACACCTTC. The rearrangement uses TRBV18 and TRBJ1-2; TRBD1 aligns across 7 bases. Per the germline V gene, CDR1 is KGHSH and CDR2 is LQKENI. With V trimmed by 2 bases and J by 3 bases, 6 bases remained unmatched. This CDR3 contains 15 residues.

The chain links TRBV27 to TRBJ2-1; the match to TRBD2 covers 7 bases. With V trimmed by 8 bases and J by 0 bases, 4 bases remained unmatched. The germline V gene encodes CDR1 MNHEY and CDR2 SMNVEV (reference sequence). This CDR3 is built from 14 residues. The CDR3 DNA follows: TGTGCCAGCTCTCAGCGGGGCTCCTACAATGAGCAGTTCTTC. Translated: CASSQRGSYNEQFF.

The chain links TRBV11-2 to TRBJ2-5; 8 nucleotides line up with TRBD2. Germline trimming cut 2 bases from V and 10 bases from J; bases unmatched to any gene: 9. This CDR3 comprises 14 residues. CDR1 is SGHAT and CDR2 is FQNNGV in the germline V gene. DNA for the CDR3: TGTGCCAGCAGCTTAATCAGCGGGGGCCTTTTCCAGTACTTC. It encodes CASSLISGGLFQYF.

The chain employs TRBV15 and TRBJ2-2; 9 nucleotides agree with TRBD2. There are 17 residues in the CDR3. The germline CDR1 and CDR2 sequences are LNHNV and YYDKDF (reference sequence). V shed 3 bases and J 1 base; nucleotides not matched to a gene: 6. The CDR3 bases are TGTGCCACCAGCAGGCCGGGACTAGCCCTGAACACCGGGGAGCTGTTTTTT. Amino acids: CATSRPGLALNTGELFF.